The present entry profiles one T cell receptor (beta chain) with its context. Its binding antigen is unknown. Base qualities are not at hand, and no much larger clone is one base apart. Each collaborating institution followed its own protocols to collect whole blood in K2EDTA tubes. For TCRbeta analysis, collaborators shipped samples as frozen whole blood, isolated PBMCs, or DNA extracted from either of those sample types. V gives up 4 bases and J gives up 0 bases, and the segment between their germline ends measures 10 bases. CDR3 length: 15 amino acids, cysteine to phenylalanine. The DNA shown is the 45-base CDR3, in frame from base 1. For CDR1 and CDR2, the germline V gene lists SGHTA and FQGTGA. The data originate from a study of blood T cell repertoires in COVID-19 (dated by TCRdb to 2020 to 2022). Concerning the study at large: Samples covering the acute and convalescent phases of COVID-19 were provided by collaborators in the United States, Italy and Spain. The repertoires were made available in a free public database intended to serve as a resource for research on the immune response to SARS-CoV-2. The prospective study material was composed of cDNA or gDNA derived from T cells, B-cell-depleted T cells, or PBMCs. A de-identified subject ID, COVID-19 status, age in years and sex were almost always included in the sample metadata. HLA class I and class II types, where available, came from metadata supplied by the sample provider rather than from assay-based typing. Samples were obtained from the ongoing ImmuneRACE study (first 160 participants) and from 1,254 subjects provided by 6 global collaborators. Subjects who had been exposed to COVID-19, were actively infected with it, or had recovered from it provided the deeply sampled blood TCRbeta repertoires that made up the dataset. The study at large found these results: The quantity of clinical and demographic metadata differed by source and by participant and was supplied without curation.

The immunoSEQ Assay, a bias-controlled multiplex PCR, was used to amplify TCRbeta CDR3 regions from genomic DNA. Concerning the study's data processing: The number of nucleated cells in each sample was estimated by amplification of reference gene primers within the assay. To quantify the absolute abundance of each unique TCRbeta CDR3 rearrangement, sequence reads were collapsed and filtered. For each sample, productive Simpson clonality was calculated as the square root of Simpson's diversity index over productive rearrangements. The source is immuneACCESS, and TCRdb retained only in-frame sequences with V and J called. Part of the clones is not carried over; for the studies checked, unresolved V genes explain less than half of this, and the remainder is unexplained. Clone size and the V and J calls come from that table; the DNA yielded D and trimming. Counted in this sample were about 57,000 clones; around 80% of them appeared once. The ten top clones hold 3% to 4% of the sample.

The sequence was obtained from a man aged 55 to 70 with acute or convalescent COVID-19. Rearrangement joined TRBV7-3 to TRBJ2-1, with a tentative D gene TRBD2 over 5 matching bases. Sequencing was performed on peripheral blood. CDR3 protein: CASSSLGSSYNEQFF. The nucleotide sequence is TGTGCCAGCAGCTCGTTGGGGAGCTCCTACAATGAGCAGTTCTTC.